This is a list of T cell receptor beta chains from one sample in a study of blood T cells in healthy people across ages. TCRdb itself ran the 5' RACE reads through MiXCR, one entry per CDR3 protein. The sample carries 1.5 million to 2 million distinct CDR3 sequences, 39% recorded once. The sample taken for sequencing was blood. The receptors derive from a human donor in good health. The CDR3 runs from the conserved cysteine through the conserved F or W. Each record gives: V gene, J gene, CDR3 protein.

TRBV7-6	TRBJ1-2	CASSPEPTGSFYGYTF
TRBV6-2/TRBV6-3	NA	CASKGQGLPYEQYF
TRBV5-5	TRBJ2-2	CASSLTLRGANTGELFF
TRBV7-2	TRBJ1-1	CASSRNPPGQRNTEAFF
TRBV29-1	TRBJ1-4	CCGGTSTNEKLFF
TRBV29-1	TRBJ2-7	CSVQTGQAYEQYF
TRBV28	TRBJ1-2	CASSLEEKGYTF
TRBV12-3/TRBV12-4	TRBJ2-5	CASSLLTQTQETQYF
TRBV7-6	TRBJ1-4	CASSHLGGTNEKLFF
TRBV7-9	TRBJ2-5	CASSSPITGLRYQETQYF